The 15 T cell receptor beta chains in this list originate from one sample, sequenced in a study of shared clonotypes between healthy human individuals. Clones were sequenced by immunoSEQ multiplex PCR, and TCRdb holds only the in-frame ones, with some missing. The table shows 2,500,000 or so clones, with just over 90% occurring only once. The source material was naive CD4+ T cells sorted from blood. Indicated subset: CD45RA+ positively selected. These receptors came from a man in his late teens or twenties in good health.

This chain links TRBV10-1 with TRBJ2-7; no clear D gene. CDR1 and CDR2 (germline): WNHNN, SYGVQD (reference sequence). The CDR3 runs 13 residues. Trimming removed 5 bases from V and 0 bases from J, with 8 bases in between. The CDR3 sequence is CASSPGPSYEQYF. DNA for the CDR3: TGCGCCAGCAGTCCGGGCCCCTCCTACGAGCAGTACTTC.

The chain couples TRBV6-5 to TRBJ2-1; D might be TRBD1 (5 bases). Germline assignment: CDR1 MNHEY and CDR2 SVGAGI. The CDR3 runs to 15 residues. Trimming pared 5 bases from V and 7 bases from J, leaving 18 bases between. The CDR3, as DNA: TGTGCCAGCAGTCCATACGGAGCAGGGCGGAATGAGCAGTTCTTC. It translates to CASSPYGAGRNEQFF.

The chain carries TRBV5-4 and TRBJ2-7; no clear D. The CDR3 runs to 14 residues. The germline V gene has CDR1 SGHNT and CDR2 YYREEE (reference sequence). V was pared by 4 bases and J by 2 bases, with 13 bases between. CDR3: CASSLDKGPYEQYF. The CDR3 DNA follows: TGTGCCAGCAGCCTAGACAAGGGCCCCTACGAGCAGTACTTC.

This clone was detected once. This chain joins TRBV6-5 and TRBJ1-6, with 8 bases identical to TRBD1. Trimming took 4 bases from V and 5 from J; bases not matched to a gene: 4. Germline values: CDR1 MNHEY, CDR2 SVGAGI. The CDR3 is 15 residues long. The CDR3 DNA follows: TGTGCCAGCAGTTTCCAGGGGGCAGATAATTCACCCCTCCACTTT. Translating gives CASSFQGADNSPLHF.

CDR3 sequence reads: CASSVGTSGGETQYF. CDR3 in DNA: TGCGCCAGCAGTGTCGGGACTAGCGGTGGAGAGACCCAGTACTTC. The gene calls are TRBV10-1 and TRBJ2-5; TRBD2 matches 11 bases. Germline CDR1 and CDR2: WNHNN and SYGVQD (reference sequence). Trimming took 4 bases from V and 4 from J; bases not matched to a gene: 5. This CDR3 is built from 15 residues.

V is TRBV5-1 and J is TRBJ2-5; possible D gene TRBD2, 6 bases. The CDR3 consists of 15 residues. Per the germline V gene, CDR1 is SGHRS and CDR2 is YFSETQ. V gave up 0 bases and J gave up 5 bases, with 14 bases separating them. DNA for the CDR3: TGCGCCAGCAGCTTGGTAGGGGCGGGGCGGGAGACCCAGTACTTC. This gives the protein CASSLVGAGRETQYF.

The chain joins TRBV27 to TRBJ2-7, with 14 bases that match TRBD2. The CDR3 runs 19 residues. Germline V gives CDR1 MNHEY, CDR2 SMNVEV (reference sequence). Trimming took 5 bases from V and 3 from J; bases not matched to a gene: 15. CDR3 sequence (DNA): TGTGCCAGCAGTAAAAATCCCCCGGGACTAGCGGGGGCCTACTACGAGCAGTACTTC. Translated: CASSKNPPGLAGAYYEQYF.

A single count supports this clone. The chain couples TRBV30 to TRBJ1-6; TRBD1 might be the D (5 bases). V lost 0 bases, J lost 10 bases, and 10 bases lay in between. In germline, CDR1 is GTSNPN, CDR2 SVGIG (reference sequence). This CDR3 contains 13 residues. CDR3 nucleotides: TGTGCCTGGAGTGTAGGGGTCCACTCACCCCTCCACTTT. This encodes CAWSVGVHSPLHF.

The genes are TRBV7-2 and TRBJ1-2; the D is unclear. Trimming took 2 bases from V and 3 from J, leaving 10 bases between them. The CDR3 length is 14 residues. Per germline, CDR1 SGHTA and CDR2 FQGNSA. The CDR3 nucleotides read TGTGCCAGCAGCTTACGCTCCGGAGACTATGGCTACACCTTC. Translation: CASSLRSGDYGYTF.

This clone was seen once. J is TRBJ2-1 and V is TRBV6-1, with TRBD2 identical over 8 bases. CDR1 and CDR2 from the germline V gene are MNHNS and SASEGT. The CDR3 totals 13 residues. V trimming: 7 bases; J trimming: 6 bases; junction bases outside the gene matches: 5. The CDR3 DNA follows: TGTGCCAGCAATGGCGGGGGGCGCAATGAGCAGTTCTTC. This encodes CASNGGGRNEQFF.

Comment on this clone: Additional DNA sequences in this sample encode the identical CDR3. V is TRBV5-1 and J is TRBJ1-3; D is undetermined. Between the trimmed V and J ends, which lost 0 bases and 1 base, there was a span of 5 bases. The germline CDR1 and CDR2 sequences are SGHRS and YFSETQ. There are 14 residues in the CDR3. The CDR3 DNA sequence: TGCGCCAGCAGCTTGGCTGGATCTGGAAACACCATATATTTT. Translating gives CASSLAGSGNTIYF.

Comment on this clone: Within the sample, other DNA sequences also encode this same CDR3. The chain combines TRBV28 with TRBJ2-7, with D hard to call. Germline V CDR1 and CDR2: MDHEN, SYDVKM. The V end was cut by 5 bases, the J end by 2 bases, with 4 bases between. The CDR3 is 11 amino acids. For the CDR3, the DNA is TGTGCCAGCAGTCTAACCTACGAGCAGTACTTC. It codes for CASSLTYEQYF.

This clone was observed a handful of times. The chain carries TRBV30 and TRBJ1-1; the match to TRBD1 covers 8 bases. V lost 3 bases, J lost 1 base, and 4 bases stayed unmatched. This CDR3 has 14 residues. CDR1 and CDR2 from the germline V gene are GTSNPN and SVGIG (reference sequence). Here the CDR3 reads CAWRDGQGNTEAFF. CDR3 coding DNA: TGTGCCTGGAGGGACGGACAGGGGAACACTGAAGCTTTCTTT.

The chain employs TRBV7-3 and TRBJ2-3, with TRBD2 as a possible D gene (5 bases). Germline CDR1 reads SGHTA; CDR2 reads FQGTGA. This CDR3 is 14 amino acids long. Trimming removed 0 bases at V and 2 bases at J, with 6 bases between. For the CDR3, the DNA is TGTGCCAGCAGCTTAACGACTACCACAGATACGCAGTATTTT. Amino acid sequence: CASSLTTTTDTQYF.

As to this clone: Its ends do not fully match the called genes, so a read error is possible. The CDR3 loop reads CGANVLTF. CDR3 bases: TGTGGGGCCAACGTCCTGACTTTC. The rearrangement joins TRBV20-1 to TRBJ2-6; D is unclear. Per the germline V gene, CDR1 is DFQATT and CDR2 is SNEGSKA (reference sequence). CDR3 length: 8 residues.